This T cell receptor (beta chain) is drawn from a study of shared clonotypes between healthy human individuals. Study summary: There were three CD4 naive, three CD4 memory, two CD8 naive and one CD8 memory plates per donor. Study-level findings and limits: Rarefaction gave evidence that sorted-subset sequencing remained incomplete despite large depth. The four-donor shared clonotypes exceeded non-shared clonotypes in generation probability, with non-shared ones scoring lower.

Note on this clone: What it binds is not known.

Germline V gene lookup returns CDR1 SEHNR and CDR2 FQNEAQ (reference sequence). This CDR3 is 15 amino acids long. V shed 1 base, J shed 3 bases, and the junction held 5 bases outside the gene matches. Only in-frame clones appear in the TCRdb table, and some are missing; sequencing was by immunoSEQ multiplex PCR. The sample records millions of clones, 85% to 95% being singletons. The chain carries TRBV7-9 and TRBJ1-2; 7 nucleotides agree with TRBD1. This clonotype originated in a man younger than 35 in good health. Some clones in this sample may be carry-over from other donors' samples. Sequenced input: naive CD4+ T cells from PBMCs. Subset given: CD45RA+ positively selected. The CDR3 nucleotides read TGTGCCAGCAGCTTAGACAGGGGACAGTACTATGGCTACACCTTC. It specifies CASSLDRGQYYGYTF.